This T cell receptor (beta chain) was profiled in a study of T cells in localized non-small cell lung cancer. V was trimmed by 2 bases and J by 8 bases, leaving 15 bases between them. Germline CDR1 SNHLY, CDR2 FYNNEI. This CDR3 has 14 residues. Regarding the study as a whole: Clonality peaked in uninvolved adjacent lung rather than tumor.

As for this clone: Its antigen is not identified.

The protocol was immunoSEQ multiplex PCR, while the TCRdb copy is restricted to in-frame clones and leaves out a portion. This table has about 92,000 clones, roughly 93% appearing once. The V call is TRBV2, the J call TRBJ1-2; no clear D gene. This sample comprised PBMCs, obtained before any cancer treatment. The sequence derives from a woman between 40 and 69 years old with stage II squamous cell lung carcinoma. The CDR3 reads CASSETSRTVGYTF. CDR3 bases: TGTGCCAGCAGTGAAACATCTAGGACGGTAGGCTACACCTTC.